The 28 T cell receptor beta chains below were found in one sample sequenced in a study of blood T cell repertoires in COVID-19. The table came from immunoSEQ multiplex PCR; TCRdb's copy has only in-frame clones and leaves some out. The sample yields some 270,000 clones, approximately 91% seen once. The sample was peripheral blood. These receptors were obtained from a man aged 45-60 years with acute or convalescent COVID-19.

Only one count was recorded for this clone. The chain uses TRBV27 and TRBJ2-1, with 7 bases identical to TRBD2. V shed 5 bases, J shed 5 bases, and the junction held 12 bases outside the gene matches. This CDR3 contains 16 residues. CDR1 is MNHEY, CDR2 SMNVEV, per germline (reference sequence). CDR3 loop: CASSPRAGGGNNEQFF. The CDR3 DNA reads TGTGCCAGCAGTCCTAGAGCCGGCGGGGGAAACAATGAGCAGTTCTTC.

This clone was counted once. The rearrangement joins TRBV15 to TRBJ2-7, with a possible D match to TRBD1 (6 bases). Per the germline V gene, CDR1 is LNHNV and CDR2 is YYDKDF (reference sequence). The CDR3 spans 12 residues. Trimming left V 4 bases short and J 6 bases short, with 10 bases between. CDR3 nucleotides: TGTGCCACCAGCACCCACAGGGCCGAGCAGTACTTC. As protein: CATSTHRAEQYF.

The chain employs TRBV5-4 and TRBJ2-1; possible D gene TRBD2, 6 bases. In germline, CDR1 is SGHNT, CDR2 YYREEE (reference sequence). The V end lost 1 base, the J end lost 6 bases, and 26 bases lay between the germline ends. This CDR3 comprises 19 residues. The CDR3 sequence: CASSLPGAYPDSRVNEQFF. Written as DNA, the CDR3 is TGTGCCAGCAGCTTGCCGGGAGCCTATCCAGACTCAAGGGTCAATGAGCAGTTCTTC. The complete variable domain, with remaining parts taken from reference TRBV5-4 and TRBJ2-1, reads ETGVTQSPTHLIKTRGQQVTLRCSSQSGHNTVSWYQQALGQGPQFIFQYYREEENGRGNFPPRFSGLQFPNYSSELNVNALELDDSALYLCASSLPGAYPDSRVNEQFFGPGTRLTVL.

This clone was detected a few times. The chain employs TRBV6-1 and TRBJ2-5; TRBD2 matches at 16 bases. J gave up 5 bases and V 3 bases, and 9 bases lay outside the gene matches. The CDR3 totals 18 residues. From germline, CDR1 is MNHNS and CDR2 SASEGT. The CDR3 here is CASSDWGTSGGASETQYF. The CDR3 DNA reads as TGTGCCAGCAGTGACTGGGGGACTAGCGGGGGGGCGAGCGAGACCCAGTACTTC.

The chain recombines TRBV3-1 (or the pseudogene TRBV3-2) with TRBJ1-1, with D perhaps TRBD1 (5 bases). Germline V CDR1 and CDR2: LGHDT, YNNKEL (reference sequence). The CDR3 consists of 15 residues. Trimming removed 4 bases from V and 2 bases from J, with 14 bases in between. The CDR3 region is CASSPPVRENTEAFF. The CDR3 nucleotides read TGTGCCAGCAGCCCCCCCGTCAGGGAAAACACTGAAGCTTTCTTT.

The rearrangement joins TRBV19 to TRBJ2-1; 7 positions match TRBD2. The germline CDR1 and CDR2 sequences are LNHDA and SQIVND (reference sequence). Losses at the gene ends were 1 base for V and 9 bases for J; bases not matched to a gene: 6. This CDR3 region has 14 residues. The DNA for the CDR3 is TGTGCCAGTAGTATAGGGACTTGGGAGGGTGAGCAGTTCTTC. It translates to CASSIGTWEGEQFF.

The chain recombines TRBV6-5 with TRBJ2-5; 9 bases agree with TRBD2. This CDR3 contains 15 residues. The V gene end was trimmed by 2 bases and the J gene end by 5 bases; junction bases not matched to a gene: 6. Germline CDR1 MNHEY, CDR2 SVGAGI. CDR3 nucleotides: TGTGCCAGCAGTTACGCGGGGGGGCAGGGGGAGACCCAGTACTTC. The encoded protein is CASSYAGGQGETQYF.

The V gene is TRBV7-9, the J gene TRBJ1-2; TRBD1 aligns across 12 bases. The germline V gene has CDR1 SEHNR and CDR2 FQNEAQ (reference sequence). J was trimmed by 7 bases and V by 6 bases; bases with no gene match: 9. This CDR3 region has 15 residues. CDR3 amino acids: CASRSGQGAPSGYTF. The CDR3, as DNA: TGTGCCAGCAGGTCGGGACAGGGGGCGCCGAGTGGCTACACCTTC.

The rearrangement uses TRBV4-2 and TRBJ2-7, with 11 nucleotides matching TRBD2. The CDR3 consists of 16 residues. The ends lost 0 bases at V and 7 bases at J; junction bases unmatched: 8. CDR1 and CDR2 (germline): LGHNA, YNFKEQ. The CDR3 loop reads CASSQDPLAGAGEQYF. The CDR3 DNA reads as TGTGCCAGCAGCCAAGATCCACTAGCGGGGGCGGGGGAGCAGTACTTC.

Only one count was recorded for this clone. This chain links TRBV7-9 with TRBJ1-1, with 7 bases that match TRBD1. J was trimmed by 6 bases and V by 3 bases; bases with no gene match: 1. Germline CDR1 is SEHNR and CDR2 is FQNEAQ (reference sequence). CDR3 length: 12 amino acids. DNA of the CDR3: TGTGCCAGCAGCTTGGGGACAGCTGAAGCTTTCTTT. This sequence encodes CASSLGTAEAFF.

This chain connects TRBV4-2 to TRBJ2-7; the match to TRBD2 covers 7 bases. Germline V CDR1 and CDR2: LGHNA, YNFKEQ. This CDR3 is built from 16 residues. Trimming at V came to 4 bases and at J to 2 bases, leaving 11 bases not matched to a gene. In DNA, the CDR3 is TGTGCCAGCAGCCCGACCACTAGCGAGCCTACCTACGAGCAGTACTTC. Translation gives CASSPTTSEPTYEQYF.

The chain is built from TRBV30 and TRBJ1-6; TRBD1 is a possible D gene (6 bases). This CDR3 is built from 13 residues. V was pared by 0 bases and J by 8 bases, with 8 bases between. Per germline, CDR1 GTSNPN and CDR2 SVGIG (reference sequence). The CDR3 protein is CAWSVGGDSPLHF. The CDR3 coding sequence is TGTGCCTGGAGTGTAGGGGGGGATTCACCCCTCCACTTT.

This chain uses TRBV29-1 with TRBJ2-7; 7 nucleotides agree with TRBD1. This CDR3 comprises 13 residues. Germline lookup yields CDR1 SQVTM and CDR2 ANQGSEA. Losses at the gene ends were 1 base for V and 3 bases for J; bases not matched to a gene: 3. This CDR3 reads CSVEARQGYEQYF. The CDR3 DNA reads TGCAGCGTTGAAGCCCGACAGGGCTACGAGCAGTACTTC.

The chain combines TRBV9 with TRBJ2-3; perhaps TRBD2 as D (6 bases). Trimming left V 3 bases short and J 0 bases short, with 14 bases between. This CDR3 contains 16 residues. Germline CDR1 and CDR2: SGDLS and YYNGEE. The CDR3: CASSAAGTPSTDTQYF. The CDR3, as DNA: TGTGCCAGCAGCGCCGCGGGGACTCCTAGCACAGATACGCAGTATTTT. The full variable domain, rest sourced from reference TRBV9 and TRBJ2-3, is DSGVTQTPKHLITATGQRVTLRCSPRSGDLSVYWYQQSLDQGLQFLIQYYNGEERAKGNILERFSAQQFPDLHSELNLSSLELGDSALYFCASSAAGTPSTDTQYFGPGTRLTVL.

The chain joins TRBV9 to TRBJ2-7; 7 nucleotides line up with TRBD1. V gave up 3 bases and J gave up 6 bases; unmatched junction bases: 6. The germline gives CDR1 SGDLS, CDR2 YYNGEE. The CDR3 sequence is 13 residues long. The CDR3: CASSAGGWGEQYF. The CDR3 coding sequence is TGTGCCAGCAGCGCAGGGGGTTGGGGCGAGCAGTACTTC.

The chain combines TRBV28 with TRBJ1-5, with TRBD1 matching over 8 bases. V lost 7 bases to trimming and J lost 2 bases; unmatched junction nucleotides: 7. There are 15 residues in the CDR3. CDR1 and CDR2 from the germline V gene are MDHEN and SYDVKM. CDR3 in amino acids: CASKSDRGRNQPQHF. In nucleotides, the CDR3 is TGTGCCAGCAAATCCGACAGGGGTCGCAATCAGCCCCAGCATTTT.

This clone was observed a single time. The chain couples TRBV6-1 to TRBJ2-1; 9 nucleotides agree with TRBD2. CDR3 length equals 17 residues. Unmatched junction bases numbered 7, after V lost 4 bases and J lost 0 bases. Germline CDR1 is MNHNS and CDR2 is SASEGT. The CDR3 region is CASSGKIAGVSYNEQFF. CDR3 nucleotides: TGTGCCAGCAGTGGGAAGATAGCGGGGGTCTCCTACAATGAGCAGTTCTTC.

The genes are TRBV3-1 (or the pseudogene TRBV3-2) and TRBJ1-2, with 7 positions matching TRBD1. Losses at the gene ends were 3 bases for V and 6 bases for J; bases not matched to a gene: 4. CDR1 is LGHDT, CDR2 YNNKEL, per germline (reference sequence). CDR3 size: 13 residues. The CDR3 nucleotides read TGTGCCAGCAGCCAGGGACAGTTCGATGGCTACACCTTC. This translates into CASSQGQFDGYTF.

The genes are TRBV5-1 and TRBJ2-6; maybe TRBD1 (6 bases). CDR1 is SGHRS, CDR2 YFSETQ, per germline. V was trimmed by 0 bases and J by 2 bases, leaving 6 bases between them. The CDR3 consists of 15 residues. The CDR3 DNA reads as TGCGCCAGCAGCTTGGGACAGGCTGGGGCCAACGTCCTGACTTTC. It yields the protein CASSLGQAGANVLTF.

The rearrangement links TRBV6-5 to TRBJ1-1; 7 positions match TRBD1. From germline, CDR1 is MNHEY and CDR2 SVGAGI. The CDR3 consists of 16 residues. J gave up 3 bases and V 0 bases, and 7 bases lay outside the gene matches. The CDR3 is CASSYSLGQVDTEAFF. Written as DNA, the CDR3 is TGTGCCAGCAGTTACTCCCTTGGACAGGTGGACACTGAAGCTTTCTTT.

The CDR3 region is CASTRDRLYEQYF. The CDR3 nucleotides are TGCGCCAGCACCCGGGACAGACTCTACGAGCAGTACTTC. The chain combines TRBV10-2 with TRBJ2-7, with 7 bases that match TRBD1. Germline V lookup: CDR1 WSHSY, CDR2 SAAADI. J lost 3 bases, V lost 7 bases, and 6 bases had no gene match. This CDR3 region has 13 residues.

This clone was picked up a small number of times. The chain combines TRBV12-3 or TRBV12-4 with TRBJ1-1; D is ambiguous. The CDR3 is 12 amino acids. Trimming took 1 base from V and 6 from J, leaving 6 bases between them. The DNA of the CDR3 is TGTGCCAGCAGTTTAGGGGCTGCTGAAGCTTTCTTT. Translating it yields CASSLGAAEAFF.

This clone occurred once. The chain has TRBV5-8 and TRBJ1-6, with D perhaps matching TRBD1 (5 bases). The CDR3 runs to 17 residues. Trimming took 1 base from V and 8 from J, leaving 19 bases between them. CDR1 and CDR2 from the germline V gene are SGHTS and YDEGEE. In nucleotides, the CDR3 is TGTGCCAGCAGCTTGCCCAGGGCCCCCTCTTTGTATTCACCCCTCCACTTT. Its protein is CASSLPRAPSLYSPLHF. Drawing the rest from reference TRBV5-8 and TRBJ1-6, the complete variable domain is EAGVTQSPTHLIKTRGQQATLRCSPISGHTSVYWYQQALGLGLQFLLWYDEGEERNRGNFPPRFSGRQFPNYSSELNVNALELEDSALYLCASSLPRAPSLYSPLHFGNGTRLTVT.

The CDR3 DNA sequence: TGTGCCAGCTCATCGATGACAGGGAGTGATTCACCCCTCCACTTT. It codes for CASSSMTGSDSPLHF. This chain uses TRBV18 with TRBJ1-6, with 7 bases identical to TRBD1. The germline V gene encodes CDR1 KGHSH and CDR2 LQKENI. After removal of 5 bases from V and 8 bases from J, the junction contained 9 bases not matched to a gene. This CDR3 has 15 residues.

This clone was counted once. The DNA of the CDR3 is TGTGCCAGCAGTGGGAGGACTAGCGGACAAGAGACCCAGTACTTC. This codes for CASSGRTSGQETQYF. V gene TRBV2 combines with J gene TRBJ2-5, with 10 bases matching TRBD2. Germline trimming cut 4 bases from V and 2 bases from J; bases unmatched to any gene: 4. This CDR3 is built from 15 residues. CDR1 is SNHLY and CDR2 is FYNNEI in the germline V gene.

The J gene is TRBJ2-2, the V gene TRBV11-3; D not resolved. Per germline, CDR1 SGHNT and CDR2 YENEEA. V was cut by 8 bases and J by 1 base, with 8 bases left in between. The CDR3 runs 13 residues. CDR3 amino acids: CASGTENTGELFF. The CDR3 coding sequence is TGTGCCAGCGGAACAGAGAACACCGGGGAGCTGTTTTTT.

This chain connects TRBV12-3 or TRBV12-4 to TRBJ2-7; 7 bases line up with TRBD1. The CDR3 is 13 residues long. After removal of 5 bases from V and 3 bases from J, the junction contained 4 bases not matched to a gene. Written as DNA, the CDR3 is TGTGCCAGCAGTCTGGGGACAGACTACGAGCAGTACTTC. It encodes CASSLGTDYEQYF.

The V and J genes are TRBV12-3 or TRBV12-4 and TRBJ2-7; a possible D gene is TRBD1 (5 bases). Trimming pared 2 bases from V and 3 bases from J, leaving 8 bases between. CDR3 size: 13 residues. CDR3 DNA sequence: TGTGCCAGCAGTTTATGGCAGGGCTACGAGCAGTACTTC. Translated: CASSLWQGYEQYF.